One and the same sample provided the 12 T cell receptor beta chains below, sequenced in a study of radiation and T cells in renal cell carcinoma. Regarding time point: blood 4 weeks post-SBRT, at nephrectomy. Stated treatment: 15 Gy SBRT to primary tumor, nephrectomy 4 weeks later. TCRdb's table, derived via immunoSEQ multiplex PCR, lists solely in-frame clones and lacks some. The sample lists fewer than 45,000 clones; roughly 82% were seen once. The source was blood, collected from a patient whose treatment included radiotherapy and nephrectomy. The receptors stem from a woman between 70 and 85 years old with renal cell carcinoma.

This chain joins TRBV4-1 and TRBJ2-3; 11 positions agree with TRBD1. Germline-derived CDR1 and CDR2 are MGHRA and YSYEKL. This CDR3 has 18 residues. V was clipped by 0 bases and J by 1 base; unmatched bases: 6. The CDR3 DNA sequence: TGCGCCAGCAGCCAAGATCAGCGGGACAGGGGGTGCACAGATACGCAGTATTTT. Translation gives CASSQDQRDRGCTDTQYF.

This clone showed up just once. The rearrangement uses TRBV6-5 and TRBJ2-1; TRBD2 agrees at 7 bases. Germline trimming cut 6 bases from V and 8 bases from J; bases unmatched to any gene: 13. The germline V gene has CDR1 MNHEY and CDR2 SVGAGI. The CDR3 consists of 15 residues. In nucleotides, the CDR3 is TGTGCCAGCAGCCTCTCCGGGACTACAACCGATGAGCAGTTCTTC. This encodes CASSLSGTTTDEQFF.

V usage is TRBV18 and J usage is TRBJ1-1, with D possibly matching TRBD1 (5 bases). The germline CDR1 and CDR2 sequences are KGHSH and LQKENI. This CDR3 spans 17 amino acids. V was pared by 2 bases and J by 0 bases, with 16 bases between. The CDR3: CASSPMGLEILNTEAFF. For the CDR3, the DNA is TGTGCCAGCTCACCAATGGGACTCGAGATTCTGAACACTGAAGCTTTCTTT.

The chain employs TRBV11-2 and TRBJ2-7; maybe TRBD1 (6 bases). CDR1 is SGHAT, CDR2 FQNNGV, per germline. V gave up 5 bases and J gave up 5 bases, with 13 bases separating them. The CDR3 runs 13 residues. The CDR3 region is CASSPTGSHEQYF. The CDR3 bases are TGTGCCAGCAGCCCTACAGGGTCGCACGAGCAGTACTTC.

The rearrangement uses TRBV25-1 and TRBJ2-5; 9 bases align to TRBD2. CDR3 length equals 16 residues. Germline lookup yields CDR1 MGHDK and CDR2 SYGVNS. The ends lost 1 base at V and 0 bases at J; junction bases unmatched: 3. The CDR3 DNA reads as TGTGCCAGCAGTGAATTTACTAGCGGGTACCAAGAGACCCAGTACTTC. Encoded protein: CASSEFTSGYQETQYF. Full variable domain (remainder filled in from reference TRBV25-1 and TRBJ2-5): EADIYQTPRYLVIGTGKKITLECSQTMGHDKMYWYQQDPGMELHLIHYSYGVNSTEKGDLSSESTVSRIRTEHFPLTLESARPSHTSQYLCASSEFTSGYQETQYFGPGTRLLVL.

The CDR3 DNA follows: TGTGCCAGCAGTCTTACGCAGGGCTACGAGCAGTACTTC. Amino acids: CASSLTQGYEQYF. The chain is built from TRBV6-5 and TRBJ2-7; weak D call: TRBD1 (5 bases). Germline V gene lookup returns CDR1 MNHEY and CDR2 SVGAGI. Trimming left V 5 bases short and J 3 bases short, with 11 bases between. This CDR3 is built from 13 residues.

The V call is TRBV2, the J call TRBJ2-7; 10 positions match TRBD1. Germline V lookup: CDR1 SNHLY, CDR2 FYNNEI. V lost 8 bases to trimming and J lost 3 bases; unmatched junction nucleotides: 4. CDR3 length equals 13 residues. The CDR3 nucleotides are TGTGCCAGCGTCCGGGACAGGGGCTACGAGCAGTACTTC. Translated: CASVRDRGYEQYF.

The CDR3 reads CASSVTDYNSPLHF. The CDR3 DNA follows: TGTGCCAGCAGCGTAACGGATTATAATTCACCCCTCCACTTT. The chain has TRBV9 and TRBJ1-6; D remains ambiguous. This CDR3 comprises 14 residues. Germline lookup yields CDR1 SGDLS and CDR2 YYNGEE. V dropped 1 base and J dropped 4 bases, with 6 bases sitting between them.

The rearrangement links TRBV11-1 to TRBJ1-6; TRBD1 agrees at 7 bases. Germline CDR1 and CDR2: SGHAT and FQDESV (reference sequence). V shed 5 bases, J shed 8 bases, and the junction held 12 bases outside the gene matches. This CDR3 is built from 16 residues. The CDR3 loop is CASSPEGQQAHSPLHF. The CDR3 nucleotides read TGTGCCAGCAGCCCCGAGGGACAGCAGGCGCATTCACCCCTCCACTTT. The full variable domain, its missing parts supplied by reference TRBV11-1 and TRBJ1-6, is EAEVAQSPRYKITEKSQAVAFWCDPISGHATLYWYRQILGQGPELLVQFQDESVVDDSQLPKDRFSAERLKGVDSTLKIQPAELGDSAMYLCASSPEGQQAHSPLHFGNGTRLTVT.

The J gene is TRBJ2-7, the V gene TRBV28, with TRBD2 matching 9 bases. Trimming removed 7 bases from V and 6 bases from J; junction bases left unmatched: 13. The CDR3 sequence is 15 residues long. Per germline, CDR1 MDHEN and CDR2 SYDVKM. The CDR3 is CASTSPSGAVGEQYF. CDR3 bases: TGTGCCAGCACCTCGCCTAGCGGGGCCGTCGGCGAGCAGTACTTC.

V gene TRBV19 combines with J gene TRBJ2-2, with D possibly matching TRBD1 (5 bases). The V end lost 7 bases, the J end lost 0 bases, and 18 bases lay between the germline ends. Germline CDR1 reads LNHDA; CDR2 reads SQIVND (reference sequence). This CDR3 has 17 amino acids. The DNA for the CDR3 is TGTGCCAGTACCGAAGGACATAGGAACGCGAACACCGGGGAGCTGTTTTTT. Protein product: CASTEGHRNANTGELFF.

The chain carries TRBV5-1 and TRBJ2-7; 9 positions match TRBD1. The CDR3 sequence is 17 residues long. Germline loops: CDR1 SGHRS, CDR2 YFSETQ. V was pared by 5 bases and J by 3 bases, with 15 bases of the junction left unmatched. The CDR3: CASRSDRGRASGYEQYF. DNA for the CDR3: TGCGCCAGCAGATCGGACAGGGGTAGGGCTAGCGGCTACGAGCAGTACTTC.